This passage covers 12 T cell receptor beta chains from one sample sequenced in a study of shared clonotypes between healthy human individuals. Generated by immunoSEQ multiplex PCR, the TCRdb table keeps only in-frame clones and is missing some. The profile covers millions of clones, with about 92% appearing a single time and 0.3% to 0.4% taken by the ten largest. What was sequenced was naive CD4+ T cells from PBMCs. The subset denotes: CD45RA+ positively selected. The source is a young man in good health. Some clones in this sample may be carry-over from other donors' samples.

The V call is TRBV2, the J call TRBJ2-1; 7 bases match TRBD1. This CDR3 contains 14 residues. Germline lookup yields CDR1 SNHLY and CDR2 FYNNEI. The V and J ends lost 5 bases and 4 bases, in that order; junction bases with no gene match: 5. The CDR3 here is CASSTGDGYNEQFF. The CDR3 coding sequence is TGTGCCAGCAGTACAGGGGACGGGTACAATGAGCAGTTCTTC.

Remarks on this clone: Other DNA sequences from this sample encode an identical CDR3 as well. V and J are TRBV19 and TRBJ1-4; D not resolved. CDR1 is LNHDA, CDR2 SQIVND, per germline (reference sequence). The CDR3 spans 12 residues. Trimming took 3 bases from V and 8 from J, leaving 7 bases between them. CDR3 nucleotides: TGTGCCAGTAGTATCAGTGGAGAAAAACTGTTTTTT. Residues: CASSISGEKLFF.

This chain links TRBV13 with TRBJ2-5; 13 nucleotides align to TRBD2. Germline CDR1 PRHDT, CDR2 FYEKMQ (reference sequence). This CDR3 is built from 15 residues. V lost 5 bases to trimming and J lost 5 bases; unmatched junction nucleotides: 5. The CDR3 region is CASSTGLAGVETQYF. The DNA of the CDR3 is TGTGCCAGCAGCACAGGACTAGCGGGAGTGGAGACCCAGTACTTC.

The chain is built from TRBV7-2 and TRBJ2-3; the D is unclear. The V and J ends lost 5 bases and 3 bases respectively, with 12 bases between them. The CDR3 extends over 14 amino acids. Germline V gene sequence: CDR1 SGHTA, CDR2 FQGNSA. In DNA form, the CDR3 reads TGTGCCAGCAGCCCCCGTGAGAAGACAGATACGCAGTATTTT. Translation: CASSPREKTDTQYF.

Only one count was recorded for this clone. The chain has TRBV5-1 and TRBJ1-4; possibly TRBD1 for D (5 bases). The CDR3 runs 15 residues. Germline assignment: CDR1 SGHRS and CDR2 YFSETQ. V shed 4 bases and J shed 6 bases, with 16 bases lying between them. The CDR3 DNA reads TGCGCCAGCAGCCGGGGGAGGGATACCGATGAAAAACTGTTTTTT. Translation: CASSRGRDTDEKLFF.

The chain carries TRBV6-5 and TRBJ2-7, with TRBD2 as a possible D gene (5 bases). Trimming took 8 bases from V and 4 from J, leaving 15 bases between them. Germline loops: CDR1 MNHEY, CDR2 SVGAGI. This CDR3 is 13 amino acids long. The CDR3 sequence is CASGGLLKYEQYF. CDR3 bases: TGTGCCAGCGGAGGACTTTTAAAGTACGAGCAGTACTTC.

Details on this clone: Other nucleotide sequences in the sample specify the same CDR3. V gene TRBV18 combines with J gene TRBJ2-7; 11 bases align to TRBD2. The germline V gene has CDR1 KGHSH and CDR2 LQKENI. This CDR3 comprises 15 residues. The ends lost 3 bases at V and 3 bases at J; junction bases unmatched: 4. CDR3 sequence (DNA): TGTGCCAGCTCACCGGCAGGACTAGCGGGCTACGAGCAGTACTTC. Translated, it gives CASSPAGLAGYEQYF.

The V and J genes are TRBV28 and TRBJ2-2; the D gene is possibly TRBD1 (6 bases). CDR3 length equals 15 residues. Germline CDR1 is MDHEN and CDR2 is SYDVKM. Trimming shortened V by 2 bases and J by 5 bases, and 12 bases separated the two germline ends. The chain's CDR3 is CASSLGGQRTGELFF. In nucleotides, the CDR3 is TGTGCCAGCAGTTTAGGTGGACAGAGGACCGGGGAGCTGTTTTTT.

The chain is built from TRBV30 and TRBJ2-5; TRBD1 agrees at 8 bases. Gene TRBJ2-7 matches the end of the DNA better, so the J call may be wrong. Germline V gene data show CDR1 as GTSNPN and CDR2 as SVGIG (reference sequence). This CDR3 spans 12 amino acids. For the CDR3, the DNA is TGTGCCTGGGGACAGGGTAGGCACGAGCAGTACTTC. Translated: CAWGQGRHEQYF.

This sequence joins TRBV7-8 and TRBJ2-1, with 12 positions matching TRBD2. Losses at the gene ends were 1 base for V and 2 bases for J; bases not matched to a gene: 6. The germline gives CDR1 SGHVS, CDR2 FQNEAQ. This CDR3 has 18 amino acids. The CDR3: CASSLVSASGRAYNEQFF. The DNA for the CDR3 is TGTGCCAGCAGCTTAGTGTCGGCTAGCGGGAGGGCCTACAATGAGCAGTTCTTC.

The chain combines TRBV6-1 with TRBJ1-3; the match to TRBD1 covers 7 bases. V dropped 6 bases and J dropped 0; count of bases not matched to a gene: 5. In germline, CDR1 is MNHNS, CDR2 SASEGT. This CDR3 is built from 15 residues. The CDR3 is CASRAGGYSGNTIYF. In DNA, the CDR3 is TGTGCCAGCAGGGCAGGGGGTTACTCTGGAAACACCATATATTTT.

This clone was seen only once. The genes are TRBV5-1 and TRBJ2-7; 9 bases are a match to TRBD1. This CDR3 contains 15 residues. Trimming at V came to 5 bases and at J to 6 bases, leaving 12 bases not matched to a gene. CDR1 SGHRS and CDR2 YFSETQ come from the germline V gene. Written as DNA, the CDR3 is TGCGCCAGCAGTCAATGGGTAGGGACAGGGAGCGAGCAGTACTTC. It specifies CASSQWVGTGSEQYF.